The 5 T cell receptor beta chains in this list originate from one sample, sequenced in a study of blood T cell repertoires in COVID-19. The data were produced by immunoSEQ multiplex PCR, yet TCRdb's version contains in-frame clones alone and is incomplete. This table has about 34,000 clones, 85% appearing once. The sequencing input was peripheral blood. The origin of the receptors is a human donor with acute or convalescent COVID-19. The donor label of this sample is uncertain.

CDR3 protein: CASGLAGLARGETQYF. CDR3 in DNA: TGTGCTAGTGGTTTGGCGGGACTAGCGAGGGGAGAGACCCAGTACTTC. The chain joins TRBV12-5 to TRBJ2-5; 10 bases map to TRBD2. Germline CDR1 LGHNT, CDR2 FRNRAP. J was trimmed by 4 bases and V by 1 base; bases with no gene match: 6. This CDR3 is built from 16 residues.

V and J are TRBV11-3 and TRBJ1-1; tentatively, D is TRBD1 (5 bases). V was trimmed by 1 base and J by 0 bases, leaving 9 bases between them. The CDR3 is 15 residues long. In germline, CDR1 is SGHNT, CDR2 YENEEA. CDR3 nucleotides: TGTGCCAGCAGCTTAGGTCAGGGCCTGAACACTGAAGCTTTCTTT. Residues: CASSLGQGLNTEAFF.

V gene TRBV15 combines with J gene TRBJ2-5, with unresolved D. CDR1 and CDR2 from the germline V gene are LNHNV and YYDKDF (reference sequence). The V gene lost 5 bases and the J gene lost 1 base, with 14 bases spanning the gap. The CDR3 is made up of 15 amino acids. CDR3 DNA: TGTGCCACCAGCTCCCCCGTGAGAGGCCAAGAGACCCAGTACTTC. Translation: CATSSPVRGQETQYF.

This chain uses TRBV28 with TRBJ2-5; 7 positions match TRBD1. With V trimmed by 6 bases and J by 0 bases, 7 bases remained unmatched. Germline V gene sequence: CDR1 MDHEN, CDR2 SYDVKM. This CDR3 region has 15 residues. CDR3: CASSLSQGYQETQYF. DNA of the CDR3: TGTGCCAGCAGCCTTTCACAGGGGTACCAAGAGACCCAGTACTTC. The whole variable domain, filled in from reference TRBV28 and TRBJ2-5, reads DVKVTQSSRYLVKRTGEKVFLECVQDMDHENMFWYRQDPGLGLRLIYFSYDVKMKEKGDIPEGYSVSREKKERFSLILESASTNQTSMYLCASSLSQGYQETQYFGPGTRLLVL.

This chain links TRBV9 with TRBJ1-3, with a tentative D call TRBD1 (5 bases). Looked up from germline, CDR1 is SGDLS and CDR2 is YYNGEE. The CDR3 totals 13 residues. V lost 0 bases, J lost 8 bases, and 9 bases lay in between. The DNA for the CDR3 is TGTGCCAGCAGCGTAGGGGGCCTGGACACCATATATTTT. It translates to CASSVGGLDTIYF.